A selection of T cell receptor beta chains follows, all from one sample in a study of T-cell memory formation after mild COVID-19. One entry per CDR3 protein results from TCRdb running MiXCR on the 5' RACE reads. This table has about 290,000 distinct CDR3 sequences, about 15% appearing once. Sequences were obtained from PBMCs or a T cell subset sorted from them (not recorded which). The receptor set was obtained from a man between 18 and 35 years old who had mild COVID-19 (a few samples of this study predate the infection). Cell type and time point are not known. The CDR3 runs from the conserved cysteine through the conserved F or W. D genes are given only for firm matches. Clone size is stated in some rows and not others, as once, few, many or a class when expanded.

>NA|TRBD2|TRBJ2-5|TRBV18
CASSPGGSSGETQYF
TGTGCCAGCTCACCCGGGGGGTCTAGTGGAGAGACCCAGTACTTC
>many|NA|TRBJ2-6|TRBV4-1
CASSQPLSGANVLTF
TGCGCCAGCAGCCAACCCCTCTCTGGGGCCAACGTCCTGACTTTC
>few|NA|TRBJ2-5|TRBV4-3
CASSQGVLGETQYF
TGCGCCAGCAGCCAAGGGGTCCTCGGGGAGACCCAGTACTTC
>NA|TRBD1|TRBJ1-2|TRBV5-1
CASSLVDREGYTF
TGCGCCAGCAGCTTGGTGGACAGGGAGGGCTACACCTTC
>NA|TRBD1|TRBJ2-7|TRBV5-1
CASSLGQGVSEQYF
TGCGCCAGCAGCTTGGGACAGGGGGTGTCCGAGCAGTACTTC
>few|NA|TRBJ1-5|TRBV6-1
CASIPGPNGNQPQHF
TGTGCCAGCATCCCAGGTCCGAACGGCAATCAGCCCCAGCATTTT
>few|TRBD1|TRBJ2-1|TRBV9
CASSVDFGTEIYNEQFF
TGTGCCAGCAGCGTAGACTTTGGGACAGAAATCTACAATGAGCAGTTCTTC
>NA|NA|TRBJ1-2|TRBV6-2/TRBV6-3
CASSRLTEIWGYTF
TGTGCCAGCAGTCGGCTGACTGAAATTTGGGGCTACACCTTC
>NA|TRBD2|TRBJ2-7|TRBV5-8
CASSRPLAGHSYEQYF
TGTGCCAGCAGCAGGCCCCTAGCGGGCCACTCCTACGAGCAGTACTTC
>many|TRBD1|TRBJ1-2|TRBV5-1
CASSLDPGGNGYTF
TGCGCCAGCAGCTTGGATCCAGGGGGCAATGGCTACACCTTC
>few|TRBD2|TRBJ2-1|TRBV4-3
CASSQDFRTSGPYWGEQFF
TGCGCCAGCAGCCAAGATTTTAGGACTAGCGGACCTTATTGGGGTGAGCAGTTCTTC
>few|NA|TRBJ2-7|TRBV5-1
CASSLTPAGSYEQYF
TGCGCCAGCAGCTTGACGCCGGCTGGCAGCTACGAGCAGTACTTC
>few|NA|TRBJ2-3|TRBV11-2
CASSLVRMREFSTDTQYF
TGTGCCAGCAGCTTAGTACGAATGAGGGAATTCAGCACAGATACGCAGTATTTT
>many|NA|TRBJ1-2|TRBV6-5
CASSYSLGGLDGYTF
TGTGCCAGCAGTTACTCCCTCGGAGGGCTGGATGGCTACACCTTC
>few|NA|TRBJ1-4|TRBV5-1
CASSLQGVNEKLFF
TGCGCCAGCAGCTTACAGGGTGTTAATGAAAAACTGTTTTTT
>many|NA|TRBJ1-2|TRBV15
CATSRDRTAYGYTF
TGTGCCACCAGCAGAGACCGGACAGCCTATGGCTACACCTTC
>few|NA|TRBJ2-3|TRBV3-1
CAAGRGYWVDTQYF
TGTGCCGCAGGGCGGGGATACTGGGTAGATACGCAGTATTTT
>NA|NA|TRBJ1-1|TRBV11-1
CASSLGDWNTEAFF
TGTGCCAGCAGCTTAGGGGACTGGAACACTGAAGCTTTCTTT
>NA|TRBD1|TRBJ2-7|TRBV9
CASSTGTGRSYEQYF
TGTGCCAGCAGCACCGGGACAGGGAGAAGCTACGAGCAGTACTTC
>few|TRBD1|TRBJ2-1|TRBV20-1
CSAPPVRQGAQNNEQFF
TGCAGTGCCCCACCGGTGAGACAGGGGGCGCAAAACAATGAGCAGTTCTTC
>NA|TRBD2|TRBJ2-1|TRBV4-3
CASSQGSAGGYEQFF
TGCGCCAGCAGCCAAGGCTCAGCGGGGGGTTATGAGCAGTTCTTC
>NA|NA|TRBJ2-7|TRBV6-5
CASSSQSTPSAGQYF
TGTGCCAGCAGTTCCCAATCGACCCCCTCGGCGGGGCAGTACTTC
>many|NA|TRBJ1-6|TRBV7-2
CASSSRNSPLHF
TGTGCCAGCAGCTCAAGAAATTCACCCCTCCACTTT
>many|TRBD1|TRBJ2-5|TRBV6-2/TRBV6-3
CASSSRGKETQYF
TGTGCCAGCAGTTCCAGGGGGAAAGAGACCCAGTACTTC
>few|TRBD1|TRBJ1-4|TRBV6-5
CASSVGGGGNGEKLFF
TGTGCCAGCAGTGTCGGGGGAGGGGGCAACGGGGAAAAACTGTTTTTT
>NA|TRBD1|TRBJ1-1|TRBV12-3/TRBV12-4
CASSRRGAGTEAFF
TGTGCCAGCAGCCGCAGGGGGGCGGGGACTGAAGCTTTCTTT
>NA|TRBD1|TRBJ1-6|TRBV7-8
CASSPPGQLNSPLHF
TGTGCCAGCAGCCCGCCGGGACAGTTGAATTCACCCCTCCACTTT
>NA|NA|TRBJ2-3|TRBV7-3
CASTIGTDSTDTQYF
TGTGCCAGCACAATTGGGACGGATAGCACAGATACGCAGTATTTT
>few|NA|TRBJ2-7|TRBV6-5
CASSIRAGSYEQYF
TGTGCCAGCAGTATCCGTGCGGGGTCCTACGAGCAGTACTTC
>NA|NA|TRBJ1-4|TRBV20-1
CSVPGRTREKLFF
TGCAGTGTCCCGGGCCGTACCCGAGAAAAACTGTTTTTT
>NA|TRBD1|TRBJ2-5|TRBV10-3
CAISESRDRRRQETQYF
TGTGCCATCAGTGAGTCCAGGGACAGGCGTCGACAAGAGACCCAGTACTTC
>many|NA|TRBJ2-3|TRBV12-3/TRBV12-4
CASSLAPTDTQYF
TGTGCCAGCAGTTTAGCCCCCACAGATACGCAGTATTTT
>few|NA|TRBJ1-1|TRBV29-1
CSGFTGLEAFF
TGCAGCGGTTTTACAGGACTTGAAGCTTTCTTT
>few|TRBD1|TRBJ2-3|TRBV24-1
CATSDRTGLGGTDTQYF
TGTGCCACCAGTGACCGGACAGGCCTAGGGGGCACAGATACGCAGTATTTT
>NA|TRBD2|TRBJ2-1|TRBV7-9
CASSARLAGLNEQFF
TGTGCCAGCAGCGCCCGGCTAGCGGGTCTGAATGAGCAGTTCTTC
>few|TRBD1|TRBJ1-2|TRBV29-1
CSVTGGQGYTF
TGCAGCGTTACAGGGGGCCAAGGCTACACCTTC
>NA|NA|TRBJ2-5|TRBV4-1
CASSLTQLQETQYF
TGCGCCAGCAGCCTGACCCAGTTACAAGAGACCCAGTACTTC
>few|TRBD2|TRBJ2-1|TRBV20-1
CSPSGGLTYNEQFF
TGCAGTCCAAGCGGGGGTCTTACCTACAATGAGCAGTTCTTC
>NA|TRBD1|TRBJ1-2|TRBV4-3
CASSRGQGALYGYTF
TGCGCCAGCAGCCGGGGACAGGGGGCTTTGTATGGCTACACCTTC
>NA|NA|TRBJ1-1|TRBV20-1
CSAIAHTGNTEAFF
TGCAGTGCTATCGCTCATACAGGGAACACTGAAGCTTTCTTT
>few|NA|TRBJ2-3|TRBV5-1
CASSWTFRGPDTQYF
TGCGCCAGCAGCTGGACTTTCAGGGGCCCAGATACGCAGTATTTT
>NA|TRBD2|TRBJ2-3|TRBV7-9
CASSLERLAGGHGDTQYF
TGTGCCAGCAGCTTGGAGAGACTAGCGGGGGGGCATGGAGATACGCAGTATTTT